This entry features one T cell receptor beta chain sequence. Relative to its sample, this clone is medium-sized (0.01 to 0.1%). What this receptor recognizes is not known. Qualities for individual bases were not recorded, and no much larger clone is one base off. For CDR1 and CDR2, the germline V gene lists SGHVS and FNYEAQ. Trimming removed 1 base from V and 2 bases from J, leaving 7 bases between the germline ends. The CDR3 goes from the cysteine to the phenylalanine over 14 residues. Only the CDR3 portion is preserved as DNA: 42 bases, with reading frame beginning at the first base. The data derive from a study of blood T cell repertoires in COVID-19 (dated by TCRdb to about 2020). About the full investigation: Collaborator samples came from the United States, Italy and Spain and covered acute and convalescent phases of COVID-19. The prospective study material was composed of cDNA or gDNA derived from T cells, B-cell-depleted T cells, or PBMCs. The dataset comprised deeply sampled blood TCRbeta repertoires from subjects exposed to, actively infected with, or recovered from COVID-19. A freely available public database, intended as a resource for researchers studying the immune response to SARS-CoV-2, is where the repertoires were released. Samples came from the ongoing ImmuneRACE study (first 160 participants) plus 1,254 subjects from 6 global collaborators. Sample metadata almost always included a de-identified subject ID, COVID-19 status, age in years and sex. Where HLA class I and class II types were available, the types were taken from metadata supplied by the sample provider, not from assay-based typing.

General conclusions and limits of the study: The quantity of clinical and demographic metadata differed by source and by participant and was supplied without curation.

TCRbeta CDR3 regions were amplified from genomic DNA by means of the immunoSEQ Assay, a bias-controlled multiplex PCR. Per the authors' processing: The number of nucleated cells in each sample was estimated from the amplification of reference gene primers within the assay. To quantify the absolute abundance of each unique TCRbeta CDR3 rearrangement, sequence reads were collapsed and filtered. For each sample, productive Simpson clonality was calculated by taking the square root of Simpson's diversity index across productive rearrangements. Imported from immuneACCESS, the table was reduced by TCRdb to in-frame sequences with V and J called. These copies leave out some clones; in studies compared against another copy, an unresolved V gene accounts for under half, and the cause of the remainder is not known. Clone size and V and J calls were adopted from that table, with D and trimming inferred from the DNA. This sample lists about 49,000 clones; around 86% were detected once. The ten largest clonotypes hold 5% of the sample.

The collaborating institutions used their own protocols to collect whole blood in K2EDTA tubes. Collaborator samples were shipped for TCRbeta analysis as frozen whole blood, isolated PBMCs, or DNA extracted from either sample type. This receptor chain uses TRBV7-6 and TRBJ2-3; tentative D gene TRBD1, with 5 bases matching. Sequences were obtained from peripheral blood. The source is a man in his forties with active COVID-19. The CDR3 sequence is CASSLEGYTDTQYF. The base sequence is TGTGCCAGCAGCTTAGAGGGGTACACAGATACGCAGTATTTT.